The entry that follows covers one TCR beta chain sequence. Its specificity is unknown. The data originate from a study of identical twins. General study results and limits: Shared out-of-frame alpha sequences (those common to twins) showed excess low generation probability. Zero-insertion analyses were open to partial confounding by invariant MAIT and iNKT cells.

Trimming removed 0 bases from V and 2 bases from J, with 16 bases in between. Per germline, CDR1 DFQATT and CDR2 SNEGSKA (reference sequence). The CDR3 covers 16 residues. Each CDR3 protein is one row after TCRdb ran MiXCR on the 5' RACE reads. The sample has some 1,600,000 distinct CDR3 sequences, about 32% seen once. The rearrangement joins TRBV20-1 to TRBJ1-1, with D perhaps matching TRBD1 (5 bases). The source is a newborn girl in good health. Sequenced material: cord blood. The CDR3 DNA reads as TGCAGTGCTAGAGACCTTTTCGGGGCCCGTAACACTGAAGCTTTCTTT. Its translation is CSARDLFGARNTEAFF.